These 26 T cell receptor beta chains were sequenced from one sample in a study of T-cell memory formation after mild COVID-19. A single record per CDR3 protein comes from TCRdb applying MiXCR to the 5' RACE reads. The sample yields roughly 610,000 distinct CDR3 sequences, approximately 15% seen once. Material for sequencing was PBMCs or a T cell subset sorted from them (not recorded which). The receptors originated from an adult woman who had mild COVID-19 (a few samples of this study predate the infection). Cell type and time point are not known.

This clonotype turned up a few times. The chain combines TRBV5-1 with TRBJ2-7, with 12 bases aligning to TRBD2. Per the germline V gene, CDR1 is SGHRS and CDR2 is YFSETQ. Losses at the gene ends were 4 bases for V and 2 bases for J; bases not matched to a gene: 7. The CDR3 sequence is 16 residues long. CDR3 sequence: CASSPARTSGTYEQYF. The CDR3 DNA reads as TGCGCCAGCAGCCCCGCCCGGACTAGCGGGACCTACGAGCAGTACTTC.

This clonotype occurred many times. The chain recombines TRBV3-1 with TRBJ2-3; TRBD2 is a possible D gene (5 bases). There are 16 residues in the CDR3. Per germline, CDR1 LGHDT and CDR2 YNNKEL (reference sequence). V was pared by 4 bases and J by 1 base, with 15 bases between. The CDR3 loop is CASSPLLLVGTDTQYF. For the CDR3, the DNA is TGTGCCAGCAGCCCTCTTTTACTAGTTGGCACAGATACGCAGTATTTT.

The sample holds a few counts of this clonotype. The gene calls are TRBV7-2 and TRBJ2-2, with D maybe TRBD2 (7 bases). CDR3 size: 18 residues. The V end lost 5 bases, the J end lost 8 bases, and 27 bases lay between the germline ends. Germline assignment: CDR1 SGHTA and CDR2 FQGNSA. CDR3 loop: CASSRTTGGGGPLGELFF. The CDR3 DNA reads TGTGCCAGCAGCCGGACAACTGGAGGGGGAGGGCCTCTTGGGGAGCTGTTTTTT.

This clonotype appeared a few times. The J gene is TRBJ2-1, the V gene TRBV20-1; 8 nucleotides agree with TRBD2. Per the germline V gene, CDR1 is DFQATT and CDR2 is SNEGSKA (reference sequence). After removal of 7 bases from V and 0 bases from J, the junction contained 5 bases not matched to a gene. The CDR3 sequence is 14 residues long. This chain's CDR3 is CSGERGSSYNEQFF. The CDR3 DNA is TGCAGTGGTGAGCGGGGGAGCTCCTACAATGAGCAGTTCTTC.

This clonotype was observed a few times. The chain links TRBV20-1 to TRBJ1-2, with 7 nucleotides matching TRBD1. V lost 3 bases and J lost 6; bases outside the gene matches: 4. The germline V gene encodes CDR1 DFQATT and CDR2 SNEGSKA (reference sequence). The CDR3 spans 12 residues. The CDR3 is CSARGGGDGYTF. CDR3 in DNA: TGCAGTGCTAGGGGAGGGGGCGATGGCTACACCTTC.

This clonotype has just a few counts. J is TRBJ2-1 and V is TRBV9, with D possibly matching TRBD2 (5 bases). This CDR3 region has 14 residues. CDR1 is SGDLS and CDR2 is YYNGEE in the germline V gene. The V end lost 0 bases, the J end lost 4 bases, and 8 bases lay between the germline ends. Here the CDR3 DNA reads TGTGCCAGCAGCGTAGCCACGGGATACAATGAGCAGTTCTTC. Translation: CASSVATGYNEQFF.

V gene TRBV20-1 combines with J gene TRBJ1-2; TRBD1 agrees at 7 bases. Germline values: CDR1 DFQATT, CDR2 SNEGSKA (reference sequence). The CDR3 has 15 amino acids. With 2 bases clipped from V and 4 bases from J, the junction kept 10 bases outside the gene matches. DNA of the CDR3: TGCAGTGCTAGACCTACCGGGACAGAGTCCTATGGCTACACCTTC. Its translation is CSARPTGTESYGYTF.

This chain uses TRBV9 with TRBJ2-7, with 9 bases lining up with TRBD2. The CDR3 contains 16 residues. V dropped 0 bases and J dropped 5; count of bases not matched to a gene: 9. Germline-derived CDR1 and CDR2 are SGDLS and YYNGEE. In DNA, the CDR3 is TGTGCCAGCAGCGTAGTTCGCGGGAGGGCTTTCAACGAGCAGTACTTC. Encoded protein: CASSVVRGRAFNEQYF. Using reference TRBV9 and TRBJ2-7 for the parts outside the CDR3, the full variable domain is DSGVTQTPKHLITATGQRVTLRCSPRSGDLSVYWYQQSLDQGLQFLIQYYNGEERAKGNILERFSAQQFPDLHSELNLSSLELGDSALYFCASSVVRGRAFNEQYFGPGTRLTVT.

The chain is built from TRBV15 and TRBJ2-5; the match to TRBD2 covers 8 bases. Per the germline V gene, CDR1 is LNHNV and CDR2 is YYDKDF (reference sequence). Germline trimming cut 0 bases from V and 5 bases from J; bases unmatched to any gene: 8. This CDR3 is built from 16 residues. The CDR3 sequence: CATSRDDGTSYETQYF. The CDR3, as DNA: TGTGCCACCAGCAGAGATGACGGGACTAGTTATGAGACCCAGTACTTC.

This chain links TRBV29-1 with TRBJ2-5, with 8 bases aligning to TRBD2. The CDR3 is 13 residues long. Germline V gene data show CDR1 as SQVTM and CDR2 as ANQGSEA. V was clipped by 7 bases and J by 2 bases; unmatched bases: 6. This CDR3 is CSARGGGQETQYF. CDR3 DNA: TGCAGCGCTCGGGGGGGCGGACAAGAGACCCAGTACTTC.

The table lists this clonotype with many counts. V gene TRBV10-3 combines with J gene TRBJ2-3; 9 positions match TRBD2. The CDR3 has 13 residues. Trimming at V came to 10 bases and at J to 7 bases, leaving 9 bases not matched to a gene. Germline-derived CDR1 and CDR2 are ENHRY and SYGVKD. As DNA, the CDR3 is TGTGCCACTTTCCGCGGGGGGGCAAATACGCAGTATTTT. It codes for CATFRGGANTQYF.

There are a few counts of this clonotype. V is TRBV29-1 and J is TRBJ1-2; tentative D call: TRBD1 (6 bases). The V gene's germline CDR1 is SQVTM and CDR2 ANQGSEA. The CDR3 extends over 14 amino acids. Trimming removed 4 bases from V and 8 bases from J, with 20 bases in between. The DNA for the CDR3 is TGCAGCGTTGTAGAGAGACAGGCGACCATCGGCTACACCTTC. This codes for CSVVERQATIGYTF.

This clonotype was counted a few times. The CDR3 loop reads CASSLTQVVADTQYF. As DNA, the CDR3 is TGTGCCAGCAGCTTAACGCAGGTCGTGGCAGATACGCAGTATTTT. The V call is TRBV7-3, the J call TRBJ2-3, with no clear D. The CDR3 runs to 15 residues. Per the germline V gene, CDR1 is SGHTA and CDR2 is FQGTGA. Deletions cut 0 bases from V and 4 bases from J, with 11 bases between.

The chain recombines TRBV9 with TRBJ2-3, with a tentative D call TRBD2 (6 bases). This CDR3 comprises 16 residues. V dropped 0 bases and J dropped 2 bases, with 13 bases sitting between them. The germline gives CDR1 SGDLS, CDR2 YYNGEE. For the CDR3, the DNA is TGTGCCAGCAGCGTAGAGGTCGGGACTTACACAGATACGCAGTATTTT. It translates to CASSVEVGTYTDTQYF.

This clonotype is a singleton in its sample. V usage is TRBV6-1 and J usage is TRBJ2-7, with D uncertain. V gave up 2 bases and J gave up 4 bases, with 6 bases separating them. This CDR3 has 12 amino acids. From germline, CDR1 is MNHNS and CDR2 SASEGT. DNA of the CDR3: TGTGCCAGCAGTGAAAGTCAGTACGAGCAGTACTTC. This gives the protein CASSESQYEQYF.

The table lists this clonotype with a few counts. The chain has TRBV20-1 and TRBJ2-6, with D uncertain. The germline V and J ends were trimmed by 3 bases and 0 bases, with 15 bases remaining between them. Germline V gives CDR1 DFQATT, CDR2 SNEGSKA (reference sequence). The CDR3 runs to 17 residues. DNA for the CDR3: TGCAGTGCTAGTCGGGTAGGATTTATCTCTGGGGCCAACGTCCTGACTTTC. It yields the protein CSASRVGFISGANVLTF.

The sample holds a few counts of this clonotype. The chain combines TRBV12-3 or TRBV12-4 with TRBJ1-1, with D tentatively TRBD1 (5 bases). This CDR3 is 15 amino acids long. V lost 8 bases to trimming and J lost 5 bases, with 21 bases between them. CDR3 coding DNA: TGTGCCAGCTCCGCGCCGGGGCAGGGAAAAACTGAAGCTTTCTTT. Translation gives CASSAPGQGKTEAFF.

The rearrangement joins TRBV20-1 to TRBJ2-3; the D is unclear. Germline V lookup: CDR1 DFQATT, CDR2 SNEGSKA (reference sequence). This CDR3 has 13 amino acids. Trimming took off 7 bases at V and 3 bases at J, with 14 bases between the two ends. In DNA, the CDR3 is TGCAGTGGGGATTCCAGTTCGACAGATACGCAGTATTTT. Residues: CSGDSSSTDTQYF.

This rearrangement joins TRBV4-3 to TRBJ2-1; possibly TRBD1 for D (5 bases). Germline CDR1 LGHNA, CDR2 YSLEER. The CDR3 loop spans 16 amino acids. V lost 0 bases and J lost 8, with 17 bases in between. The CDR3 loop reads CASSQDYARVRDEQFF. In DNA, the CDR3 is TGCGCCAGCAGCCAAGATTACGCCAGGGTTAGGGATGAGCAGTTCTTC.

In its sample, this clonotype was seen a few times. V gene TRBV12-3 or TRBV12-4 combines with J gene TRBJ2-2, with TRBD2 matching 8 bases. This CDR3 is built from 18 residues. Losses at the gene ends were 6 bases for V and 0 bases for J; bases not matched to a gene: 12. CDR3 protein: CASSFGGVLPANTGELFF. The CDR3 DNA follows: TGTGCCAGCAGCTTCGGGGGGGTACTACCCGCGAACACCGGGGAGCTGTTTTTT.

The chain links TRBV9 to TRBJ2-1; no clear D. This CDR3 spans 14 amino acids. Looked up from germline, CDR1 is SGDLS and CDR2 is YYNGEE. V gave up 0 bases and J gave up 6 bases, with 10 bases separating them. CDR3 protein: CASSVGRDVNEQFF. DNA for the CDR3: TGTGCCAGCAGCGTAGGTCGAGACGTCAATGAGCAGTTCTTC.

This clonotype was seen a handful of times. The chain couples TRBV6-5 to TRBJ2-1; D ambiguous. V gave up 0 bases and J gave up 9 bases, with 9 bases separating them. The germline gives CDR1 MNHEY, CDR2 SVGAGI. This CDR3 contains 13 residues. This chain's CDR3 is CASSYSATGEQFF. In nucleotides, the CDR3 is TGTGCCAGCAGTTACTCGGCGACCGGTGAGCAGTTCTTC.

J is TRBJ2-2 and V is TRBV5-1; perhaps TRBD2 as D (6 bases). Trimming shortened V by 3 bases and J by 6 bases, and 15 bases separated the two germline ends. Germline loops: CDR1 SGHRS, CDR2 YFSETQ. This CDR3 comprises 15 residues. The DNA of the CDR3 is TGCGCCAGCAGCTATCAGGGAGGAGGGGCCGGGGAGCTGTTTTTT. Residues: CASSYQGGGAGELFF.

The chain couples TRBV11-2 to TRBJ2-3, with a possible D match to TRBD2 (6 bases). Germline CDR1 is SGHAT and CDR2 is FQNNGV. V shed 1 base and J shed 5 bases, with 7 bases lying between them. CDR3 length: 13 amino acids. The CDR3 region has the DNA TGTGCCAGCAGCTTAGCGGAGGGAGATACGCAGTATTTT. This translates into CASSLAEGDTQYF.

The chain has TRBV7-9 and TRBJ2-1; either TRBD1 or TRBD2 may fit D (5 bases each). V was trimmed by 2 bases and J by 0 bases, leaving 11 bases between them. The CDR3 is 16 amino acids. CDR1 is SEHNR and CDR2 is FQNEAQ in the germline V gene (reference sequence). The CDR3 DNA sequence: TGTGCCAGCAGCTTACGGGGCCCAGACTCCTACAATGAGCAGTTCTTC. Amino acid sequence: CASSLRGPDSYNEQFF.

This clonotype was found a few times. CDR3 bases: TGTGCCCCTCGGAACAGTATACTAGCGGATCTTACCTACGAGCAGTACTTC. It is translated as CAPRNSILADLTYEQYF. The J gene is TRBJ2-7, the V gene TRBV10-3; 8 bases are a match to TRBD2. V was clipped by 11 bases and J by 2 bases; unmatched bases: 20. The V gene's germline CDR1 is ENHRY and CDR2 SYGVKD. CDR3 size: 17 residues.